This T cell receptor (beta chain) was obtained from a study of blood T cell repertoires in COVID-19. Measured with immunoSEQ multiplex PCR; TCRdb has only the in-frame clones, and not every one. The data hold about 280,000 clones, with roughly 90% observed a single time. The CDR3 is 12 amino acids. V was clipped by 10 bases and J by 2 bases; unmatched bases: 4. CDR1 and CDR2 (germline): ENHRY, SYGVKD. The origin of this receptor is a woman aged 45-59 years who had recovered from COVID-19. Sequencing used peripheral blood. This chain links TRBV10-3 with TRBJ2-7; TRBD1 aligns across 8 bases. CDR3: CATMTGAYEQYF. In nucleotides, the CDR3 is TGTGCCACTATGACAGGGGCCTACGAGCAGTACTTC.